This TCR beta chain is from a study of Ad26.COV2.S vaccination and SARS-CoV-2 variants. Losses at the gene ends were 4 bases for V and 1 base for J; bases not matched to a gene: 9. The CDR3 length is 16 residues. Germline CDR1 LGHNA, CDR2 YNFKEQ. Using immunoSEQ multiplex PCR, the repertoire was profiled, and TCRdb retains in-frame clones only, with some absent. The table lists roughly 500,000 clones, around nine tenths of them singletons. Treatment meaning: around 19 received Ad26.COV2.S at low or high dose, single or two shots; about five received placebo; per-sample allocation not given. Day 63 after the first vaccine or placebo injection was the time point for sampling. It was Wuhan-strain SARS-CoV-2 spike that the Ad26 vaccine vector expressed.

The sequence came from a person aged 18-60 years who received the Ad26.COV2.S COVID-19 vaccine or a placebo. The material was peripheral blood, obtained in a trial of Ad26.COV2.S vaccine versus placebo. The chain employs TRBV4-2 and TRBJ2-5; 7 bases align to TRBD2. CDR3 coding DNA: TGTGCCAGCAGCCCCGCGGCGGGGGACCTCCAAGAGACCCAGTACTTC. It is translated as CASSPAAGDLQETQYF.